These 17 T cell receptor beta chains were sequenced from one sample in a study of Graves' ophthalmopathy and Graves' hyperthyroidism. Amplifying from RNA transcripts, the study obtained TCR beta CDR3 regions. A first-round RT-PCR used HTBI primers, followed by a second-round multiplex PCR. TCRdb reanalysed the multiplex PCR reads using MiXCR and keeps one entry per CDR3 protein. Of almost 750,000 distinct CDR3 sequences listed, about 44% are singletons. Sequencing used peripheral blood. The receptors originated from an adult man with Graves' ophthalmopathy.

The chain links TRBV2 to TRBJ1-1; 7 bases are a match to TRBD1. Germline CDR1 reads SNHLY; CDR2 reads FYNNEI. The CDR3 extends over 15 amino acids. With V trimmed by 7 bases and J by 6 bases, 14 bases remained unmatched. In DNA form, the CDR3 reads TGTGCCAGCAAGGTGGACTTAGGTGGACAGGCTGAAGCTTTCTTT. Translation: CASKVDLGGQAEAFF.

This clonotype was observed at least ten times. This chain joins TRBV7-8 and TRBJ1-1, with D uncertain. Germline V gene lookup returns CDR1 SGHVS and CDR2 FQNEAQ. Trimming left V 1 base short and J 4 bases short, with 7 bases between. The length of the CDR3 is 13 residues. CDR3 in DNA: TGTGCCAGCAGCTTAGGCATGGGCACTGAAGCTTTCTTT. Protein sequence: CASSLGMGTEAFF.

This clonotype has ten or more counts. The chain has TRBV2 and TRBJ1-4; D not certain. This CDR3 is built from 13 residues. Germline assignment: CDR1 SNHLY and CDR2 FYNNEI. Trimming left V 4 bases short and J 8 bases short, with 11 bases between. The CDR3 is CASSATQGEKLFF. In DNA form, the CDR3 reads TGTGCCAGCAGTGCAACCCAAGGGGAAAAACTGTTTTTT. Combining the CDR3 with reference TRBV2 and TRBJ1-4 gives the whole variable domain EPEVTQTPSHQVTQMGQEVILRCVPISNHLYFYWYRQILGQKVEFLVSFYNNEISEKSEIFDDQFSVERPDGSNFTLKIRSTKLEDSAMYFCASSATQGEKLFFGSGTQLSVL.

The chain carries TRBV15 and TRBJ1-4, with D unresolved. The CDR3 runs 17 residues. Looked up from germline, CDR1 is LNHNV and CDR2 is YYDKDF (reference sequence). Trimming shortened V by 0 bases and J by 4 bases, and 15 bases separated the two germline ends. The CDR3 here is CATSRETQAGINEKLFF. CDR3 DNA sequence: TGTGCCACCAGCAGAGAGACTCAAGCGGGGATTAATGAAAAACTGTTTTTT. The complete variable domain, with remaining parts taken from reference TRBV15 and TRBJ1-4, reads DAMVIQNPRYQVTQFGKPVTLSCSQTLNHNVMYWYQQKSSQAPKLLFHYYDKDFNNEADTPDNFQSRRPNTSFCFLDIRSPGLGDTAMYLCATSRETQAGINEKLFFGSGTQLSVL.

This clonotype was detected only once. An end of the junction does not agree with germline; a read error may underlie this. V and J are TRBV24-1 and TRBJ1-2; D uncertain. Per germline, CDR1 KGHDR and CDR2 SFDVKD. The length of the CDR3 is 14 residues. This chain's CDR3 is CASSSGTAFYGYTF. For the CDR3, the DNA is TGTGCCTCCAGTTCGGGCACCGCCTTCTATGGCTACACCTTC.

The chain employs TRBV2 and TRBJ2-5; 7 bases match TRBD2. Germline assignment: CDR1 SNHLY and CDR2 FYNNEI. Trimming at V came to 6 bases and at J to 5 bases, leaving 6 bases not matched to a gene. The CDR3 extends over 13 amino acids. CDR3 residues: CASRATSLETQYF. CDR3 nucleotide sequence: TGTGCCAGCAGGGCGACTAGCCTGGAGACCCAGTACTTC.

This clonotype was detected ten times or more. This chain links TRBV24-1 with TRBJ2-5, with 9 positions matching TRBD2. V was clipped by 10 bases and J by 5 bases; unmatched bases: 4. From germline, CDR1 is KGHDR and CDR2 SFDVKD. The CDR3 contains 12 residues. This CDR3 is CATGGGAETQYF. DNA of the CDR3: TGTGCCACTGGCGGGGGGGCCGAGACCCAGTACTTC.

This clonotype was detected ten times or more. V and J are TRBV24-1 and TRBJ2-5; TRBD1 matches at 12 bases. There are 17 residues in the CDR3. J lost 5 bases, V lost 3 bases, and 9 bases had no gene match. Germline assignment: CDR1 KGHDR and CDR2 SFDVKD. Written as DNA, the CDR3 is TGTGCCACCAGTGATGGGATCCGGGACAGGGGGCTGGAGACCCAGTACTTC. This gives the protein CATSDGIRDRGLETQYF.

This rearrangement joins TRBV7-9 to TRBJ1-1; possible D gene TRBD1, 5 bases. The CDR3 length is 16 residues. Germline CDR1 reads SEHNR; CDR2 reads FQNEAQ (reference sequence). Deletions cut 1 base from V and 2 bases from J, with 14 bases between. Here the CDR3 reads CASSLVGGAGNTEAFF. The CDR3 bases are TGTGCCAGCAGCTTAGTGGGGGGAGCTGGAAACACTGAAGCTTTCTTT. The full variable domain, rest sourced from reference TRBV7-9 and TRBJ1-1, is DTGVSQNPRHKITKRGQNVTFRCDPISEHNRLYWYRQTLGQGPEFLTYFQNEAQLEKSRLLSDRFSAERPKGSFSTLEIQRTEQGDSAMYLCASSLVGGAGNTEAFFGQGTRLTVV.

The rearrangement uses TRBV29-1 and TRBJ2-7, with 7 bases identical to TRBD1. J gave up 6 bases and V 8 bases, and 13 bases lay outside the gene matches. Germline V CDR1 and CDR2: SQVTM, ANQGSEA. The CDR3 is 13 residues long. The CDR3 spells CSREQGPLREQYF. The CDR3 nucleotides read TGCAGCAGGGAACAGGGGCCCTTGCGCGAGCAGTACTTC.

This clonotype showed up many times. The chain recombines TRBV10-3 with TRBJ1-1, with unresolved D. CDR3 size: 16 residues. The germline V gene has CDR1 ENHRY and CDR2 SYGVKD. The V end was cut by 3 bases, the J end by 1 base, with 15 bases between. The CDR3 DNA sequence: TGTGCCATCAGTGACGGGTCGGGGATGGGGAACACTGAAGCTTTCTTT. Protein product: CAISDGSGMGNTEAFF.

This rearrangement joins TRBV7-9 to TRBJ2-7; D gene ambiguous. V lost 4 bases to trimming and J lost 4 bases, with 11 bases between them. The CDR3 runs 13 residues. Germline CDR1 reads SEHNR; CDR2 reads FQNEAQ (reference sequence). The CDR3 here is CASSSVPVYEQYF. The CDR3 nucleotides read TGTGCCAGCAGCTCCGTACCCGTTTACGAGCAGTACTTC.

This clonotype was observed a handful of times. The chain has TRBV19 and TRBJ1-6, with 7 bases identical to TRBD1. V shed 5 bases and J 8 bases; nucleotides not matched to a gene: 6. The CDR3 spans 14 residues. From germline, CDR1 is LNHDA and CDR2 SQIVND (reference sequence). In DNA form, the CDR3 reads TGTGCCAGTAGTCAAGGGGGCGATTATTCACCCCTCCACTTT. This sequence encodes CASSQGGDYSPLHF.

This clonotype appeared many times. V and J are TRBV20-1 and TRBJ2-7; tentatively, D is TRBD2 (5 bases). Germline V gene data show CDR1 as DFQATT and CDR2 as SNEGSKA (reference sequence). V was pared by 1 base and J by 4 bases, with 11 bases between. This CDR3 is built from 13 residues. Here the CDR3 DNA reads TGCAGTGCTAGAGGGTCCGGGGAATACGAGCAGTACTTC. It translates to CSARGSGEYEQYF.

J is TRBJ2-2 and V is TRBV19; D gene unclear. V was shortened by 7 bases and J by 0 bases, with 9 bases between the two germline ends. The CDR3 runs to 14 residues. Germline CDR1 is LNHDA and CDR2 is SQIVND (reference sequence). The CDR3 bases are TGTGCCAGTAATCGGGCTGCGAACACCGGGGAGCTGTTTTTT. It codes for CASNRAANTGELFF.

The CDR3 DNA sequence: TGTGCCAGCAGCTTAGGAGGCGGGCGGGGGGAGCAGTACTTC. As protein: CASSLGGGRGEQYF. The V gene is TRBV7-2, the J gene TRBJ2-7; 7 nucleotides line up with TRBD2. Germline-derived CDR1 and CDR2 are SGHTA and FQGNSA. CDR3 length: 14 amino acids. Germline trimming cut 1 base from V and 7 bases from J; bases unmatched to any gene: 7. Combining the CDR3 with reference TRBV7-2 and TRBJ2-7 gives the whole variable domain GAGVSQSPSNKVTEKGKDVELRCDPISGHTALYWYRQSLGQGLEFLIYFQGNSAPDKSGLPSDRFSAERTGGSVSTLTIQRTQQEDSAVYLCASSLGGGRGEQYFGPGTRLTVT.

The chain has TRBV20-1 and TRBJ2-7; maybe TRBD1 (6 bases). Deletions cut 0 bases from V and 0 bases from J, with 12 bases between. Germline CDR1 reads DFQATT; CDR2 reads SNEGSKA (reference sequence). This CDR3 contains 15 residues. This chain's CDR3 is CSARDPGETSYEQYF. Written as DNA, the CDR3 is TGCAGTGCTAGAGATCCAGGGGAGACCTCCTACGAGCAGTACTTC.